This T cell receptor (beta chain) emerged from a study of T-cell reconstitution after alpha-beta-depleted transplantation in children. The table lists this clonotype with many counts. V lost 0 bases, J lost 6 bases, and 16 bases lay in between. The CDR3 loop spans 16 amino acids. Germline CDR1 reads SGDLS; CDR2 reads YYNGEE. Preparation of the TCRbeta library involved a method that used unique molecular identifiers. TCRdb reprocessed the PCR reads via MiXCR and lists one record per CDR3 protein. This table holds approximately 240,000 distinct CDR3 sequences, 11% found once. This TCR came from a child under two years old with acute myeloid leukemia, due to receive a stem cell transplant. Sequencing used PBMCs, obtained before TCRalphabeta/CD19-depleted stem cell transplant. The chain employs TRBV9 and TRBJ2-1, with D perhaps matching TRBD2 (7 bases). The CDR3 DNA sequence: TGTGCCAGCAGCGTAGTGGTGGGGGGGCCGGGCAATGAGCAGTTCTTC. It encodes CASSVVVGGPGNEQFF.